Given below is one TCR beta chain in context. Its specificity is not known. Someone took an approximately 2.5 ml blood sample from each of the donors. CDR1 is SNHLY, CDR2 FYNNEI, per germline. The CDR3 is 14 amino acids. The data derive from a study of monozygotic twins with inflammatory bowel disease. Study results and caveats: Repertoire similarity did not separate concordant from discordant twins, possibly from limited power.

The template-switching step introduced UMIs that carried a 6-nucleotide sample barcode. Following a re-call of the 5' RACE reads, TCRdb has one entry per CDR3 protein and lacks DNA. The record lists about 110,000 distinct CDR3 sequences, of which the ten most abundant hold 12%. The chain links TRBV2 to TRBJ2-7; TCRdb's D gene call, TRBD2, goes unchecked for lack of DNA. The TCR originated in a human donor with ulcerative colitis or Crohn's disease, or a healthy co-twin of an affected twin (not recorded which). Sequenced sample: blood. The CDR3 protein is CASSLARGSYEQYF.